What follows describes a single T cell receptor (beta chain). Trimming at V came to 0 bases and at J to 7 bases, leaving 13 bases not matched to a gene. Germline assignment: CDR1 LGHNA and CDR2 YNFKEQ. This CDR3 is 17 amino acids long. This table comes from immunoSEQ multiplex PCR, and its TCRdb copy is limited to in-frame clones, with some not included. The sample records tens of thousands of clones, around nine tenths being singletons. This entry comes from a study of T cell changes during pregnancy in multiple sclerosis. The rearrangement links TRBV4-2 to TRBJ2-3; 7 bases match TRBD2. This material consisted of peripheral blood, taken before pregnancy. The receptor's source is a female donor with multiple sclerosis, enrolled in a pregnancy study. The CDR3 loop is CASSQDVGGRIWNTQYF. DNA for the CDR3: TGTGCCAGCAGCCAAGATGTGGGCGGGAGAATTTGGAATACGCAGTATTTT.